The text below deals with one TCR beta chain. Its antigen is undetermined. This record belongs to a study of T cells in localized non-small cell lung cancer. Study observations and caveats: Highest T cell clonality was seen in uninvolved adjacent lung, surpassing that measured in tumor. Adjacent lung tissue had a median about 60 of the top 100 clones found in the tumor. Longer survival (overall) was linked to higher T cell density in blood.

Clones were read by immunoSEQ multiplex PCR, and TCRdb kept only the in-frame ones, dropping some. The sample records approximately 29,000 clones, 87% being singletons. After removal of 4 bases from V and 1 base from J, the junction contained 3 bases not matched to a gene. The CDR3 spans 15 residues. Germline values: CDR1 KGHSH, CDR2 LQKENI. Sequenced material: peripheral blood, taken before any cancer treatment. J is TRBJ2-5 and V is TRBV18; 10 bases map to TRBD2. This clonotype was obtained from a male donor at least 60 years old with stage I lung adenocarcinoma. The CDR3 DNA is TGTGCCAGCTCACTTCGACTAGCGGGCCAAGAGACCCAGTACTTC. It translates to CASSLRLAGQETQYF.